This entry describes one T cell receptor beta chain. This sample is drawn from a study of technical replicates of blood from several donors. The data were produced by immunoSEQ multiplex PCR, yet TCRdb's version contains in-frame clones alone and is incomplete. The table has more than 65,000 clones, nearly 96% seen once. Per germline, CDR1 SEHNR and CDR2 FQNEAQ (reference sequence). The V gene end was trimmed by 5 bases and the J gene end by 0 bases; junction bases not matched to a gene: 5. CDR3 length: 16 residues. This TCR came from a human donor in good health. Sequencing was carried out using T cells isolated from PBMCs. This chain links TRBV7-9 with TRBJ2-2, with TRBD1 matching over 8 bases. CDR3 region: CASSAQDRANTGELFF. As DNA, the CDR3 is TGTGCCAGCAGCGCCCAGGACAGGGCGAACACCGGGGAGCTGTTTTTT. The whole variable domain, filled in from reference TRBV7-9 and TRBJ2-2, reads DTGVSQNPRHKITKRGQNVTFRCDPISEHNRLYWYRQTLGQGPEFLTYFQNEAQLEKSRLLSDRFSAERPKGSFSTLEIQRTEQGDSAMYLCASSAQDRANTGELFFGEGSRLTVL.